This TCR beta chain comes out of a study of T cells in localized non-small cell lung cancer. CDR3 length: 17 amino acids. The germline CDR1 and CDR2 sequences are WSHSY and SAAADI. V gave up 6 bases and J gave up 5 bases; unmatched junction bases: 18. Sequencing used immunoSEQ multiplex PCR; TCRdb keeps in-frame clones, though not all of them. Among tens of thousands of clones listed, about 90% were seen once. Concerning this clone: The antigen is not known.

Study results and limitations: Since sequencing was restricted to only one region of the tumor, intratumor heterogeneity remains a possibility. There was higher T cell clonality in uninvolved adjacent lung than in tumor, and it was highest there.

This chain uses TRBV10-2 with TRBJ2-5; 7 positions match TRBD1. This clonotype originated in a man between 35 and 75 years old with stage I squamous cell lung carcinoma. Sequenced material: peripheral blood, taken before any cancer treatment. CDR3 amino acids: CASSAITGAVTGETQYF. The CDR3 DNA reads TGCGCCAGCAGCGCAATCACAGGGGCAGTTACGGGGGAGACCCAGTACTTC.